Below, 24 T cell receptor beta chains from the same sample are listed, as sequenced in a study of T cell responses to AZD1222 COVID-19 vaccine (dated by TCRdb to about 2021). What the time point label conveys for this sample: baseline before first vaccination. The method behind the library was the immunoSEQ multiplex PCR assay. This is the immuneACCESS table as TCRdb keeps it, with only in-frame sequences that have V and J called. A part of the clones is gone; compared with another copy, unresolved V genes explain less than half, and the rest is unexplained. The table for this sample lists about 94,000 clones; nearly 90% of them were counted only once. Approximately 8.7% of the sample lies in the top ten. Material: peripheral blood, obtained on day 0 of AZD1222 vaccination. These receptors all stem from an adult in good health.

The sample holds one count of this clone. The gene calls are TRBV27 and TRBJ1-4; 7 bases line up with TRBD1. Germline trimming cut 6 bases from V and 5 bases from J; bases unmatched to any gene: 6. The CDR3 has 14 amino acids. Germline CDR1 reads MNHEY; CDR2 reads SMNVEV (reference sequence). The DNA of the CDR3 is TGTGCCAGCAGGCCGACAGGGAGGAATGAAAAACTGTTTTTT. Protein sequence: CASRPTGRNEKLFF.

CDR3 sequence (DNA): TGTGCCAGCAGGCGGGACTCGAACACCGGGGAGCTGTTTTTT. Translation: CASRRDSNTGELFF. This chain connects TRBV2 to TRBJ2-2, with TRBD2 as a possible D gene (6 bases). The CDR3 length is 14 residues. V was shortened by 6 bases and J by 0 bases, with 8 bases between the two germline ends. Germline V gene sequence: CDR1 SNHLY, CDR2 FYNNEI.

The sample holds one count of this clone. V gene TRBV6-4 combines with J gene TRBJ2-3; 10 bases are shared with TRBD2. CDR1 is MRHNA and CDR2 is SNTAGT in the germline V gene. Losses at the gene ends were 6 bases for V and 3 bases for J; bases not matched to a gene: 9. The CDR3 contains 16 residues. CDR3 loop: CASSPSSGGGTDTQYF. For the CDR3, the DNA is TGTGCCAGCAGCCCATCCAGCGGGGGGGGTACAGATACGCAGTATTTT.

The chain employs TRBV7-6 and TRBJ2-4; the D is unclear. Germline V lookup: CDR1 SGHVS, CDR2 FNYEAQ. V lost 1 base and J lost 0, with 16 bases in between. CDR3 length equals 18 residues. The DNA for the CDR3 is TGTGCCAGCAGCTTAGGGTCGGGCGACCTTGTAGCCAAAAACATTCAGTACTTC. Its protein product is CASSLGSGDLVAKNIQYF. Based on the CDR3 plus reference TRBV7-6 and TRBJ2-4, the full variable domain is GAGVSQSPRYKVTKRGQDVALRCDPISGHVSLYWYRQALGQGPEFLTYFNYEAQQDKSGLPNDRFSAERPEGSISTLTIQRTEQRDSAMYRCASSLGSGDLVAKNIQYFGAGTRLSVL.

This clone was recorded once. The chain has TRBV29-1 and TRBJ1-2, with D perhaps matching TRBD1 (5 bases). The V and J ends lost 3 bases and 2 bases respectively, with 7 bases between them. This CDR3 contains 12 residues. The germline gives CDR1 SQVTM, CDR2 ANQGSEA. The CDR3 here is CSVDDRNYGYTF. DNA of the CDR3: TGCAGCGTTGACGACAGAAACTATGGCTACACCTTC.

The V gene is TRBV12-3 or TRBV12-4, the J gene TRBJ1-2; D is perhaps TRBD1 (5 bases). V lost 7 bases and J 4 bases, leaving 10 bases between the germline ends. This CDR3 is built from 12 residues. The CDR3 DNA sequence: TGTGCCAGCACCTGGGGGATCTATGGCTACACCTTC. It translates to CASTWGIYGYTF.

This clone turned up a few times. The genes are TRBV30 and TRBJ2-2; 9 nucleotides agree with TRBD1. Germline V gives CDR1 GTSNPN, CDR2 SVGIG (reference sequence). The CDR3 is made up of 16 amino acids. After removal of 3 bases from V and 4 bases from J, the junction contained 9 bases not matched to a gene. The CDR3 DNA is TGTGCCTGGAGCAACAGGGGGCGGGCTAGCACCGGGGAGCTGTTTTTT. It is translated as CAWSNRGRASTGELFF. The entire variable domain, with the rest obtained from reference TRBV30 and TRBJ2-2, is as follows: SQTIHQWPATLVQPVGSPLSLECTVEGTSNPNLYWYRQAAGRGLQLLFYSVGIGQISSEVPQNLSASRPQDRQFILSSKKLLLSDSGFYLCAWSNRGRASTGELFFGEGSRLTVL.

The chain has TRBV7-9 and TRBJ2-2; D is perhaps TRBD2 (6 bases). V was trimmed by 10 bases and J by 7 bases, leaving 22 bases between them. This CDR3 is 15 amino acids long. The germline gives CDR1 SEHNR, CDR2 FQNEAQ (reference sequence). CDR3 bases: TGTGCCACCCTTTGGTCGGGTCTGGAGGGCGGGGAGCTGTTTTTT. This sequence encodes CATLWSGLEGGELFF.

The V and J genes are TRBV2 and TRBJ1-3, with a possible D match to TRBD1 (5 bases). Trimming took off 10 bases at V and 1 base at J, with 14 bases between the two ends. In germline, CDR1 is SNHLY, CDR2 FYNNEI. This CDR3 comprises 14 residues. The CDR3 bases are TGTGCCAAAATGGGGCGGACTTCTGGAAACACCATATATTTT. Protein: CAKMGRTSGNTIYF.

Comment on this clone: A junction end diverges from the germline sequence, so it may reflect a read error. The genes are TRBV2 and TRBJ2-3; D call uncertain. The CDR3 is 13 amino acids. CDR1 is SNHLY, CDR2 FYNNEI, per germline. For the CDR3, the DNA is TGTGCCAGCAGGGAAGAAGGTGAAGATACGCAGTATTTT. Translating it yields CASREEGEDTQYF.

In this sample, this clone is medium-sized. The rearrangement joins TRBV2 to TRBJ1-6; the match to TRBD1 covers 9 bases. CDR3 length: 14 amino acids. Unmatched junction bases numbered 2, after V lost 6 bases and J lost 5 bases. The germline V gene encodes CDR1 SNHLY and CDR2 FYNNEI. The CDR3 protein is CASSGTGNNSPLHF. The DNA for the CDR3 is TGTGCCAGCAGCGGGACAGGGAATAATTCACCCCTCCACTTT.

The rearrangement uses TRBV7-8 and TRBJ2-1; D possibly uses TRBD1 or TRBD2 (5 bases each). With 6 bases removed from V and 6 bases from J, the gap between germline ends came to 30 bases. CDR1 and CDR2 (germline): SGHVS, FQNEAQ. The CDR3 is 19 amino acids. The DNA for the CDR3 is TGTGCCAGCAGTGGGGGTGGAGCAGGGCGAGGGCTAAGGGGCAATGAGCAGTTCTTC. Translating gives CASSGGGAGRGLRGNEQFF. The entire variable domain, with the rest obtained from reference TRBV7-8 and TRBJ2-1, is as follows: GAGVSQSPRYKVAKRGQDVALRCDPISGHVSLFWYQQALGQGPEFLTYFQNEAQLDKSGLPSDRFFAERPEGSVSTLKIQRTQQEDSAVYLCASSGGGAGRGLRGNEQFFGPGTRLTVL.

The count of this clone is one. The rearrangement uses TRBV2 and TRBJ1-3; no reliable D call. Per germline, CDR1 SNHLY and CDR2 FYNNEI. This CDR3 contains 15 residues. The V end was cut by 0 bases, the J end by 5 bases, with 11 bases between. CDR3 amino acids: CASSEALWARNTIYF. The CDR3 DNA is TGTGCCAGCAGTGAAGCGCTTTGGGCCAGAAACACCATATATTTT.

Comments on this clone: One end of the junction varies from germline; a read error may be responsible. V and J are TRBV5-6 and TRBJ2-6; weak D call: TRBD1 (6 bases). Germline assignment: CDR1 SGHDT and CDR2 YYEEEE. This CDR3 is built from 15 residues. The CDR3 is CASSLETGGDNVLTF. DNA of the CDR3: TGTGCCAGCAGCTTGGAGACAGGTGGGGACAACGTCCTGACTTTC.

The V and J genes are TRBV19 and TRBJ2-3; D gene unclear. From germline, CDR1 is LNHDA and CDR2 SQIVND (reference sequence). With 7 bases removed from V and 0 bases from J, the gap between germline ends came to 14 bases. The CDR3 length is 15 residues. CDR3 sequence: CASTLAGYSTDTQYF. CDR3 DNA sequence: TGTGCCAGTACCCTGGCAGGCTACAGCACAGATACGCAGTATTTT.

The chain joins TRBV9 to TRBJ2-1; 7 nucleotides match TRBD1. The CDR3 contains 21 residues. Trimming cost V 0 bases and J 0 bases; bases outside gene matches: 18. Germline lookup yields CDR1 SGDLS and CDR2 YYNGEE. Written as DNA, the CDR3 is TGTGCCAGCAGCGTAGCTACAAGGGGGCGATGGGTTGAGGGCTCCTACAATGAGCAGTTCTTC. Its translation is CASSVATRGRWVEGSYNEQFF.

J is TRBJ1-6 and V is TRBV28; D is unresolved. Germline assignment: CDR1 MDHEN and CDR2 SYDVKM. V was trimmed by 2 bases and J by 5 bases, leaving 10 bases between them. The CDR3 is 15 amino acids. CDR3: CASSLRGGNNSPLHF. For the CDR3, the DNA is TGTGCCAGCAGTTTAAGAGGAGGAAATAATTCACCCCTCCACTTT.

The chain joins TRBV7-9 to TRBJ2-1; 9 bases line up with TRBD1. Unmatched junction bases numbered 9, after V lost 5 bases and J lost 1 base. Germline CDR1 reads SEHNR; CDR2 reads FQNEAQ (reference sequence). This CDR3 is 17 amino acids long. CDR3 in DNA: TGTGCCAGCAGCCGGGACAGGGCCGTTGGATCCTACAATGAGCAGTTCTTC. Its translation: CASSRDRAVGSYNEQFF.

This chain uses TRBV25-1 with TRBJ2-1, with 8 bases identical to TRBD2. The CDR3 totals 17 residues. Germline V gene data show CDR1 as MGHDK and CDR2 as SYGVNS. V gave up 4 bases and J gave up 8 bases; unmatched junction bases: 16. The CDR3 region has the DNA TGTGCCAGCAGTGGGGCTCGGCTAGCGGGCCTAGCCCATGAGCAGTTCTTC. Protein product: CASSGARLAGLAHEQFF.

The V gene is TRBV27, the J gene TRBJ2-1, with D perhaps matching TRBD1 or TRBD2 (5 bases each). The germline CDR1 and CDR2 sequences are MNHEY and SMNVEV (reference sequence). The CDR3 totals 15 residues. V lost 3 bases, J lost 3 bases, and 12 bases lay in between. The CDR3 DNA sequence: TGTGCCAGCAGTTTTCCCACTGGGGGCTACAATGAGCAGTTCTTC. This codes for CASSFPTGGYNEQFF.

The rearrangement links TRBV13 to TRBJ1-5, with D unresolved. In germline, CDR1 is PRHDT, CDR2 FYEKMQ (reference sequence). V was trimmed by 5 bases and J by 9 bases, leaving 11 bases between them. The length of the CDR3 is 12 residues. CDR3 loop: CASSTQGRPQHF. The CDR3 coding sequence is TGTGCCAGCAGCACACAAGGCCGGCCCCAGCATTTT.

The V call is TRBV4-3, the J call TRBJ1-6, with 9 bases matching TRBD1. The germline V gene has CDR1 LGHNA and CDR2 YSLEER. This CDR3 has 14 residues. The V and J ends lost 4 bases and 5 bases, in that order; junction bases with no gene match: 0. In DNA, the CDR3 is TGCGCCAGCAGCCGGACAGGGGATAATTCACCCCTCCACTTT. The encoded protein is CASSRTGDNSPLHF.

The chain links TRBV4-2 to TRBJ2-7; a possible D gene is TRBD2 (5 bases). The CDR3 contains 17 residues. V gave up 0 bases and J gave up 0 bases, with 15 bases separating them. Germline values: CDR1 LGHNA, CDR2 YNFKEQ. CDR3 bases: TGTGCCAGCAGCCAAGACGGTGCGGGCCGACCCTCCTACGAGCAGTACTTC. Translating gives CASSQDGAGRPSYEQYF.

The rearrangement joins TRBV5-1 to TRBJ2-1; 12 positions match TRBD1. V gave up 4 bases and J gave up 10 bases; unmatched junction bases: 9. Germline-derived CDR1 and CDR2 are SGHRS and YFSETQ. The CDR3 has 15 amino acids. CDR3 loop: CASSPGTGGPEEQFF. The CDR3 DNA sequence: TGCGCCAGCAGCCCAGGGACAGGGGGCCCAGAGGAGCAGTTCTTC. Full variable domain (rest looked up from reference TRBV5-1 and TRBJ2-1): KAGVTQTPRYLIKTRGQQVTLSCSPISGHRSVSWYQQTPGQGLQFLFEYFSETQRNKGNFPGRFSGRQFSNSRSEMNVSTLELGDSALYLCASSPGTGGPEEQFFGPGTRLTVL.